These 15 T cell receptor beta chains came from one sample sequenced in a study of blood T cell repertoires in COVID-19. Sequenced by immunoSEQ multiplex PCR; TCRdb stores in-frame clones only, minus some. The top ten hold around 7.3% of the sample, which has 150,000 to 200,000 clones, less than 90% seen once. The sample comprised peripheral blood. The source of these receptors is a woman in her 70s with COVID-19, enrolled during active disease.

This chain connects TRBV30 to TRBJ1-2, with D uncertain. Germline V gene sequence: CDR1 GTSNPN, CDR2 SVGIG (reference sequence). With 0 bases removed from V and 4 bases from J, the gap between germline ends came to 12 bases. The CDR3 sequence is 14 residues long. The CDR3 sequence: CAWSVGQEAYGYTF. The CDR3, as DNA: TGTGCCTGGAGTGTTGGTCAGGAGGCCTATGGCTACACCTTC.

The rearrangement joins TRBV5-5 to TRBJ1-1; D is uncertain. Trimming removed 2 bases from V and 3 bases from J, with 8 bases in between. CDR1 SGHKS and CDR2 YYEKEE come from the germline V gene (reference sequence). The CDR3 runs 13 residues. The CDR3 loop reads CASSFTGDTEAFF. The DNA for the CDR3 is TGTGCCAGCAGCTTCACCGGAGACACTGAAGCTTTCTTT.

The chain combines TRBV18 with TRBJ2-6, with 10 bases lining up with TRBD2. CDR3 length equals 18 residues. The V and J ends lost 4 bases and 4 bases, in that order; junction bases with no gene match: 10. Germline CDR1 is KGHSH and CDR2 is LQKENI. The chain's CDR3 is CASSLRTSGNSGANVLTF. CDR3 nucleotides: TGTGCCAGCTCACTTAGGACTAGCGGTAATTCGGGGGCCAACGTCCTGACTTTC.

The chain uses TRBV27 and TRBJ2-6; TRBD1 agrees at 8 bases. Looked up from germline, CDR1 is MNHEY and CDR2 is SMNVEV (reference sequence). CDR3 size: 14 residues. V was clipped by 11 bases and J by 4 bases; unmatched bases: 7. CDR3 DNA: TGTGCCGCAGGGGGCGCAGCAGGGGCCAACGTCCTGACTTTC. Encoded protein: CAAGGAAGANVLTF. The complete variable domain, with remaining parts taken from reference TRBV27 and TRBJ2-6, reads EAQVTQNPRYLITVTGKKLTVTCSQNMNHEYMSWYRQDPGLGLRQIYYSMNVEVTDKGDVPEGYKVSRKEKRNFPLILESPSPNQTSLYFCAAGGAAGANVLTFGAGSRLTVL.

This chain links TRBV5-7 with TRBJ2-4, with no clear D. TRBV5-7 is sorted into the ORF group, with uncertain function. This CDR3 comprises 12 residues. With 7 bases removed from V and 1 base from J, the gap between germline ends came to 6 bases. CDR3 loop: CASLLAKNIQYF. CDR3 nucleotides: TGTGCCAGCCTCCTGGCCAAAAACATTCAGTACTTC.

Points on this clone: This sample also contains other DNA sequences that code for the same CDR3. CDR3 residues: CASSPTGGYGYTF. In nucleotides, the CDR3 is TGTGCCAGCAGCCCCACAGGGGGCTATGGCTACACCTTC. V is TRBV28 and J is TRBJ1-2, with 8 bases fitting TRBD1. Germline V gene data show CDR1 as MDHEN and CDR2 as SYDVKM. The junction had 4 bases not matched to a gene; V was cut back by 6 bases and J by 4 bases. The CDR3 covers 13 residues.

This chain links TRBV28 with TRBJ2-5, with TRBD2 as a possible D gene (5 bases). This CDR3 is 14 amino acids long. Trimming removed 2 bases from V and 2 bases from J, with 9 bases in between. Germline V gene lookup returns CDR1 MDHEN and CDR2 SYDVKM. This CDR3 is CASSLAGLQETQYF. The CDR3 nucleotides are TGTGCCAGCAGTTTAGCGGGCCTTCAAGAGACCCAGTACTTC.

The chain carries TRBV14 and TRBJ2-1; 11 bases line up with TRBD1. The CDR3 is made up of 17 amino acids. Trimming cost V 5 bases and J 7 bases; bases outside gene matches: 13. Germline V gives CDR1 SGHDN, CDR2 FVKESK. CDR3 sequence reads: CASSGGVRDRGRNEQFF. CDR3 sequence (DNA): TGTGCCAGCAGCGGAGGTGTCCGGGACAGGGGGAGGAATGAGCAGTTCTTC.

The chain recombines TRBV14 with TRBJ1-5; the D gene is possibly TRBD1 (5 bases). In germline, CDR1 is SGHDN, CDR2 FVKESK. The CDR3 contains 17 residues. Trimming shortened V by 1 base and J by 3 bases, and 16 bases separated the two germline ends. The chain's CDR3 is CASSQAISGGNNQPQHF. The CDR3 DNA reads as TGTGCCAGCAGCCAAGCAATCTCGGGGGGGAACAATCAGCCCCAGCATTTT.

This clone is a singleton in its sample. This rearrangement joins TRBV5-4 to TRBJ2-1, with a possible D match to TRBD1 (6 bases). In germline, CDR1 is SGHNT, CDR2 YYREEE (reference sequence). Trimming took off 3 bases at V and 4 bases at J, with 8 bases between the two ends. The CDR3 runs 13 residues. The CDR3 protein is CASSYRDYNEQFF. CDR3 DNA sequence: TGTGCCAGCAGCTACAGGGATTACAATGAGCAGTTCTTC.

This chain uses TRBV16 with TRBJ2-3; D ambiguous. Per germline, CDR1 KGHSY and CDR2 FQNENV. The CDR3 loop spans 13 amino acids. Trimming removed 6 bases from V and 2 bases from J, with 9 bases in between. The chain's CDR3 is CASSLENTDTQYF. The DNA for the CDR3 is TGTGCCAGCAGTCTGGAGAACACAGATACGCAGTATTTT.

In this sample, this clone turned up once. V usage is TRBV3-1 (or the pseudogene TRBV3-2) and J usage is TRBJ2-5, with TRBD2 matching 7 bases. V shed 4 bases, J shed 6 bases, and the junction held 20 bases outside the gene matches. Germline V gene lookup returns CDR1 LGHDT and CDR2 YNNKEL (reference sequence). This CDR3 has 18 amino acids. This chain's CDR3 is CASSPYRGESGGKKTQYF. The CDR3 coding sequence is TGTGCCAGCAGCCCCTATCGGGGGGAGTCAGGCGGCAAAAAGACCCAGTACTTC.

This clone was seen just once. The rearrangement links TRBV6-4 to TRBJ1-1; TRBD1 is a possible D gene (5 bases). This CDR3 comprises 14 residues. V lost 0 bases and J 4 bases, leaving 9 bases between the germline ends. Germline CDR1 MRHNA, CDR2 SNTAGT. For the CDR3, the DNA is TGTGCCAGCAGTGACTCCGGCAGGGCCACTGAAGCTTTCTTT. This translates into CASSDSGRATEAFF.

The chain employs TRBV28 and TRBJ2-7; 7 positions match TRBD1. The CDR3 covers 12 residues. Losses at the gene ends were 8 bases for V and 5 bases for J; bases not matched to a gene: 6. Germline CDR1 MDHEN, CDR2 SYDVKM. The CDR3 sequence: CASRETGHEQYF. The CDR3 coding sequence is TGTGCCAGCCGTGAGACAGGGCACGAGCAGTACTTC.

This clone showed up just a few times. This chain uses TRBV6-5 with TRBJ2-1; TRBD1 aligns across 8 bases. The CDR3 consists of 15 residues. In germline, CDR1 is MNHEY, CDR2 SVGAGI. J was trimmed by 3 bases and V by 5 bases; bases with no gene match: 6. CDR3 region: CASSTDRGRYNEQFF. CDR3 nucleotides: TGTGCCAGCAGTACCGACAGGGGCCGCTACAATGAGCAGTTCTTC.